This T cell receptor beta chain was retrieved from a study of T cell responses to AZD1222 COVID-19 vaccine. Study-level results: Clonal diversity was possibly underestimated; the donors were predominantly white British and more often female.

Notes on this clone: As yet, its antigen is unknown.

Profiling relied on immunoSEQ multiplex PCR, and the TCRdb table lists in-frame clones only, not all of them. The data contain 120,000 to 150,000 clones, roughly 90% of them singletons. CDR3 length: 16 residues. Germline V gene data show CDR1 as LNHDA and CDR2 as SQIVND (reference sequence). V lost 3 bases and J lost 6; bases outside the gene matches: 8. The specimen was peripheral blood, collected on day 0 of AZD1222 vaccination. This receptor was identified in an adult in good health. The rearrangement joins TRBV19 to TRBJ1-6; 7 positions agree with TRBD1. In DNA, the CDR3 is TGTGCCAGTAGTATTCCTCCGGGACAGATTAATTCACCCCTCCACTTT. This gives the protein CASSIPPGQINSPLHF.